This passage covers 9 T cell receptor beta chains from one sample sequenced in a study of cytomegalovirus exposure and HLA in healthy donors. Amplification used 60 Vbeta primers and 13 Jbeta primers. TCRdb's copy holds only in-frame clones and misses some; the assay was immunoSEQ multiplex PCR. This sample's clone table lists some 200,000 clones. Source material: PBMCs. Receptors were obtained from a girl aged 2-10 years in good health and CMV-seropositive.

This chain connects TRBV11-2 to TRBJ2-7, with 7 nucleotides matching TRBD1. Trimming cost V 5 bases and J 3 bases; bases outside gene matches: 7. This CDR3 has 14 amino acids. From germline, CDR1 is SGHAT and CDR2 FQNNGV. In DNA, the CDR3 is TGTGCCAGCAGCGCAGACAGGGTTTTCTACGAGCAGTACTTC. As protein: CASSADRVFYEQYF.

The V call is TRBV2, the J call TRBJ2-3; 10 bases map to TRBD2. The V and J ends lost 5 bases and 3 bases, in that order; junction bases with no gene match: 8. CDR3 length: 16 amino acids. Per germline, CDR1 SNHLY and CDR2 FYNNEI. Written as DNA, the CDR3 is TGTGCCAGCAGTCAACTAGGACTAGCGGAAACAGATACGCAGTATTTT. Its protein is CASSQLGLAETDTQYF.

Here the CDR3 reads CASSWAGGDNEQFF. The CDR3 region has the DNA TGTGCCAGCAGTTGGGCGGGAGGGGACAATGAGCAGTTCTTC. The rearrangement links TRBV27 to TRBJ2-1, with TRBD2 matching 9 bases. The germline gives CDR1 MNHEY, CDR2 SMNVEV (reference sequence). The CDR3 runs to 14 residues. V was pared by 4 bases and J by 5 bases, with 3 bases of the junction left unmatched.

This rearrangement joins TRBV11-2 to TRBJ2-7; the D is unclear. V was pared by 5 bases and J by 5 bases, with 7 bases between. The germline gives CDR1 SGHAT, CDR2 FQNNGV. CDR3 length: 11 amino acids. CDR3: CASSDSHEQYF. CDR3 in DNA: TGTGCCAGCAGCGATAGCCACGAGCAGTACTTC.

J is TRBJ2-1 and V is TRBV27, with TRBD2 matching over 9 bases. V lost 5 bases, J lost 4 bases, and 6 bases stayed unmatched. The CDR3 is 15 residues long. Germline V gene sequence: CDR1 MNHEY, CDR2 SMNVEV (reference sequence). The CDR3 spells CASSKIAGAYNEQFF. The CDR3 DNA sequence: TGTGCCAGCAGTAAAATAGCGGGAGCGTACAATGAGCAGTTCTTC.

The chain recombines TRBV19 with TRBJ1-3, with D uncertain. The CDR3 spans 15 residues. The ends were cut back, 3 bases at V and 0 bases at J, with 9 bases in the middle. Germline V gene lookup returns CDR1 LNHDA and CDR2 SQIVND (reference sequence). CDR3: CASSIEASSGNTIYF. The DNA of the CDR3 is TGTGCCAGTAGTATTGAAGCGAGCTCTGGAAACACCATATATTTT.

The CDR3 loop is CASSVGGGPSSYNEQFF. The CDR3 DNA reads TGTGCCAGCAGCGTAGGAGGGGGACCTAGCTCCTACAATGAGCAGTTCTTC. This chain joins TRBV9 and TRBJ2-1; a possible D gene is TRBD1 (6 bases). Germline assignment: CDR1 SGDLS and CDR2 YYNGEE. This CDR3 spans 17 amino acids. Trimming removed 0 bases from V and 0 bases from J, with 13 bases in between.

This chain connects TRBV5-4 to TRBJ2-2, with 7 bases matching TRBD1. The CDR3 extends over 13 amino acids. J lost 17 bases, V lost 3 bases, and 13 bases had no gene match. CDR1 and CDR2 from the germline V gene are SGHNT and YYREEE (reference sequence). CDR3 DNA sequence: TGTGCCAGCAGCTCACCCGGGACAGCAGCAAGATTTTTT. As protein: CASSSPGTAARFF. The full variable domain, completed using reference TRBV5-4 and TRBJ2-2, is ETGVTQSPTHLIKTRGQQVTLRCSSQSGHNTVSWYQQALGQGPQFIFQYYREEENGRGNFPPRFSGLQFPNYSSELNVNALELDDSALYLCASSSPGTAARFFGEGSRLTVL.

This rearrangement joins TRBV12-5 to TRBJ2-5, with a tentative D call TRBD2 (6 bases). This CDR3 region has 17 residues. V was pared by 1 base and J by 4 bases, with 19 bases between. The germline gives CDR1 LGHNT, CDR2 FRNRAP. The CDR3 DNA is TGTGCTAGTGGTTTGGGCCGGGACTCAGCGTTCCCAGAGACCCAGTACTTC. It encodes CASGLGRDSAFPETQYF.